One and the same sample provided the 25 T cell receptor beta chains below, sequenced in a study of T cell changes during pregnancy in multiple sclerosis. Assay: immunoSEQ multiplex PCR; the TCRdb copy retains only in-frame clones and omits some. The table has tens of thousands of clones, 85% to 95% seen once. The sequencing here drew on CD4+ T cells from peripheral blood mononuclear cells, taken in the third trimester of pregnancy. The source is a female donor with multiple sclerosis, enrolled in a pregnancy study.

V gene TRBV9 combines with J gene TRBJ2-7; 10 bases fit TRBD2. Germline CDR1 and CDR2: SGDLS and YYNGEE. The CDR3 extends over 14 amino acids. Trimming took 0 bases from V and 6 from J; bases not matched to a gene: 3. Here the CDR3 DNA reads TGTGCCAGCAGCGTAGGGACTAGCGGCTCCGAGCAGTACTTC. Translation: CASSVGTSGSEQYF.

The chain joins TRBV6-1 to TRBJ2-7, with 10 bases fitting TRBD2. The CDR3 covers 14 residues. Per germline, CDR1 MNHNS and CDR2 SASEGT. The J segment lost 3 bases and the V segment lost 4 bases, leaving 3 bases of the junction unmatched. CDR3 in DNA: TGTGCCAGCAGTGCAAGGACTAGCGGCTACGAGCAGTACTTC. This encodes CASSARTSGYEQYF.

The J gene is TRBJ2-7, the V gene TRBV13; the match to TRBD2 covers 15 bases. The germline CDR1 and CDR2 sequences are PRHDT and FYEKMQ (reference sequence). CDR3 length equals 16 residues. The V gene end was trimmed by 3 bases and the J gene end by 6 bases; junction bases not matched to a gene: 6. CDR3 sequence reads: CASSFGTSGRNGEQYF. CDR3 coding DNA: TGTGCCAGCAGCTTTGGGACTAGCGGGAGGAACGGCGAGCAGTACTTC.

This chain joins TRBV19 and TRBJ2-2; 11 bases match TRBD2. This CDR3 has 18 amino acids. CDR1 is LNHDA and CDR2 is SQIVND in the germline V gene (reference sequence). V lost 5 bases and J lost 4; bases outside the gene matches: 12. The CDR3 sequence is CASSSTSGSLWVTGELFF. For the CDR3, the DNA is TGTGCCAGTAGTTCAACTAGCGGGAGTCTTTGGGTCACCGGGGAGCTGTTTTTT.

This chain connects TRBV7-2 to TRBJ2-7; D is unclear. Germline loops: CDR1 SGHTA, CDR2 FQGNSA. V dropped 3 bases and J dropped 3 bases, with 18 bases sitting between them. CDR3 length: 16 residues. The CDR3 is CASSFTRNYYYYEQYF. The CDR3 bases are TGTGCCAGCAGCTTTACGAGAAACTACTACTACTACGAGCAGTACTTC.

V and J are TRBV14 and TRBJ1-1, with D hard to call. Deletions cut 0 bases from V and 0 bases from J, with 8 bases between. Germline-derived CDR1 and CDR2 are SGHDN and FVKESK. This CDR3 has 15 residues. As DNA, the CDR3 is TGTGCCAGCAGCCAAGAACAGATCATGAACACTGAAGCTTTCTTT. Its protein is CASSQEQIMNTEAFF. Full variable domain (remainder filled in from reference TRBV14 and TRBJ1-1): EAGVTQFPSHSVIEKGQTVTLRCDPISGHDNLYWYRRVMGKEIKFLLHFVKESKQDESGMPNNRFLAERTGGTYSTLKVQPAELEDSGVYFCASSQEQIMNTEAFFGQGTRLTVV.

V usage is TRBV6-5 and J usage is TRBJ1-2, with TRBD1 matching 7 bases. Trimming at V came to 6 bases and at J to 5 bases, leaving 9 bases not matched to a gene. The CDR3 runs 14 residues. The V gene's germline CDR1 is MNHEY and CDR2 SVGAGI. The CDR3 protein is CASRPTGVSYGYTF. The CDR3 DNA is TGTGCCAGCAGGCCTACAGGGGTCTCGTATGGCTACACCTTC.

Details on this clone: Other DNA sequences in this sample translate to the same CDR3. The gene calls are TRBV15 and TRBJ2-5; D remains ambiguous. Germline lookup yields CDR1 LNHNV and CDR2 YYDKDF (reference sequence). The V gene lost 0 bases and the J gene lost 4 bases, with 6 bases spanning the gap. There are 13 residues in the CDR3. The CDR3 sequence: CATSRDPGETQYF. Here the CDR3 DNA reads TGTGCCACCAGCAGAGATCCAGGAGAGACCCAGTACTTC. Full variable domain (missing parts from reference TRBV15 and TRBJ2-5): DAMVIQNPRYQVTQFGKPVTLSCSQTLNHNVMYWYQQKSSQAPKLLFHYYDKDFNNEADTPDNFQSRRPNTSFCFLDIRSPGLGDTAMYLCATSRDPGETQYFGPGTRLLVL.

J is TRBJ2-1 and V is TRBV7-2, with 11 bases identical to TRBD2. The CDR3 length is 15 residues. CDR1 and CDR2 from the germline V gene are SGHTA and FQGNSA. Germline trimming cut 4 bases from V and 7 bases from J; bases unmatched to any gene: 6. The CDR3 here is CASSYSGRGRNEQFF. The CDR3 DNA follows: TGTGCCAGCAGCTATAGCGGGAGGGGAAGAAATGAGCAGTTCTTC.

This chain connects TRBV28 to TRBJ1-4; TRBD1 matches at 7 bases. The V gene end was trimmed by 5 bases and the J gene end by 5 bases; junction bases not matched to a gene: 8. The length of the CDR3 is 15 residues. Germline-derived CDR1 and CDR2 are MDHEN and SYDVKM. The CDR3 loop is CASSTTGTANEKLFF. The DNA of the CDR3 is TGTGCCAGCAGTACAACCGGGACAGCGAATGAAAAACTGTTTTTT.

This chain joins TRBV5-4 and TRBJ1-1, with 7 bases aligning to TRBD1. CDR1 and CDR2 (germline): SGHNT, YYREEE (reference sequence). V shed 4 bases and J 4 bases; nucleotides not matched to a gene: 7. The CDR3 extends over 14 amino acids. The CDR3 is CASSTPRGPTEAFF. The CDR3 coding sequence is TGTGCCAGCAGCACCCCGAGGGGGCCCACTGAAGCTTTCTTT.

The chain is built from TRBV2 and TRBJ2-1, with a tentative D call TRBD1 (6 bases). The CDR3 runs 14 residues. Germline CDR1 is SNHLY and CDR2 is FYNNEI. Trimming left V 8 bases short and J 4 bases short, with 15 bases between. For the CDR3, the DNA is TGTGCCAGCGGTTGGACAGACCGATACAATGAGCAGTTCTTC. Amino acids: CASGWTDRYNEQFF.

The gene calls are TRBV6-1 and TRBJ1-5; 9 positions match TRBD1. Looked up from germline, CDR1 is MNHNS and CDR2 is SASEGT. The ends lost 4 bases at V and 0 bases at J; junction bases unmatched: 7. The length of the CDR3 is 17 residues. The CDR3, as DNA: TGTGCCAGCAGTGCCGGGACAGGGAAAGATAGCAATCAGCCCCAGCATTTT. Translating gives CASSAGTGKDSNQPQHF.

The V gene is TRBV4-1, the J gene TRBJ2-3; TRBD2 matches 8 bases. This CDR3 has 16 amino acids. Germline V gene sequence: CDR1 MGHRA, CDR2 YSYEKL. The V gene end was trimmed by 7 bases and the J gene end by 5 bases; junction bases not matched to a gene: 14. The CDR3, as DNA: TGCGCCAGCACCAAGGAAGGCGGGACTAGAAGAGATACGCAGTATTTT. This gives the protein CASTKEGGTRRDTQYF.

The chain's CDR3 is CASSRTVDRGYNEQFF. The CDR3 bases are TGTGCCAGCTCACGGACCGTAGACAGGGGCTACAATGAGCAGTTCTTC. J is TRBJ2-1 and V is TRBV18; 8 bases match TRBD1. The CDR3 is 16 amino acids. The V and J ends lost 4 bases and 3 bases, in that order; junction bases with no gene match: 8. Germline lookup yields CDR1 KGHSH and CDR2 LQKENI.

The rearrangement links TRBV5-4 to TRBJ1-1, with D tentatively TRBD1 (6 bases). The V end was cut by 7 bases, the J end by 5 bases, with 27 bases between. This CDR3 is 17 amino acids long. Germline CDR1 and CDR2: SGHNT and YYREEE (reference sequence). For the CDR3, the DNA is TGTGCCAGCGGAATCGGGGGGGCTGTCATATCGGGAACTGAAGCTTTCTTT. This gives the protein CASGIGGAVISGTEAFF.

The CDR3 sequence: CASSVARTSTDTQYF. CDR3 coding DNA: TGTGCCAGCAGCGTAGCTCGCACTAGCACAGATACGCAGTATTTT. The V gene is TRBV9, the J gene TRBJ2-3; unclear D gene. The CDR3 extends over 15 amino acids. The germline V gene has CDR1 SGDLS and CDR2 YYNGEE. Trimming shortened V by 0 bases and J by 0 bases, and 8 bases separated the two germline ends.

The V and J genes are TRBV5-4 and TRBJ2-3; D is unclear. V was pared by 4 bases and J by 3 bases, with 12 bases between. The CDR3 runs to 14 residues. Looked up from germline, CDR1 is SGHNT and CDR2 is YYREEE (reference sequence). CDR3 residues: CASSLEGATDTQYF. CDR3 DNA sequence: TGTGCCAGCAGCCTGGAAGGAGCAACAGATACGCAGTATTTT.

J is TRBJ1-2 and V is TRBV6-5, with 9 bases that match TRBD1. CDR1 is MNHEY and CDR2 is SVGAGI in the germline V gene. Trimming removed 5 bases from V and 5 bases from J; junction bases left unmatched: 6. This CDR3 region has 14 residues. CDR3 coding DNA: TGTGCCAGCAGTAACACACAGGGGGCGTATGGCTACACCTTC. This translates into CASSNTQGAYGYTF.

V usage is TRBV27 and J usage is TRBJ2-7, with D uncertain. The ends were cut back, 0 bases at V and 2 bases at J, with 11 bases in the middle. CDR1 and CDR2 from the germline V gene are MNHEY and SMNVEV (reference sequence). The CDR3 has 15 residues. The CDR3 bases are TGTGCCAGCAGTTTATCGCCCATCCCGGCCTACGAGCAGTACTTC. As protein: CASSLSPIPAYEQYF.

For the CDR3, the DNA is TGCAGCGTCATACCCGGGACTAGCGGCGGAGTCTCCTACGAGCAGTACTTC. This encodes CSVIPGTSGGVSYEQYF. The genes are TRBV29-1 and TRBJ2-7; 11 positions match TRBD2. The V gene end was trimmed by 6 bases and the J gene end by 0 bases; junction bases not matched to a gene: 13. The CDR3 runs 17 residues. Per the germline V gene, CDR1 is SQVTM and CDR2 is ANQGSEA.

This chain links TRBV9 with TRBJ2-7; 7 positions match TRBD1. CDR1 is SGDLS and CDR2 is YYNGEE in the germline V gene. Trimming at V came to 0 bases and at J to 6 bases, leaving 9 bases not matched to a gene. The CDR3 length is 15 residues. The CDR3 sequence is CASSVALDRNGEQYF. The CDR3 coding sequence is TGTGCCAGCAGCGTAGCTTTGGACAGGAACGGCGAGCAGTACTTC.

This chain connects TRBV2 to TRBJ2-2; the D gene is possibly TRBD2 (6 bases). V was shortened by 8 bases and J by 4 bases, with 11 bases between the two germline ends. CDR3 length: 13 amino acids. CDR1 is SNHLY and CDR2 is FYNNEI in the germline V gene. CDR3 in DNA: TGTGCCAGCCGACTAGACTCCACCGGGGAGCTGTTTTTT. It yields the protein CASRLDSTGELFF. The variable domain in full, with the rest retrieved from reference TRBV2 and TRBJ2-2, is EPEVTQTPSHQVTQMGQEVILRCVPISNHLYFYWYRQILGQKVEFLVSFYNNEISEKSEIFDDQFSVERPDGSNFTLKIRSTKLEDSAMYFCASRLDSTGELFFGEGSRLTVL.

This clone rates as medium-sized. CDR3 loop: CASSESGQGARAFF. In nucleotides, the CDR3 is TGTGCCAGCAGTGAATCGGGACAGGGGGCGCGGGCTTTCTTT. The chain couples TRBV2 to TRBJ1-1; 12 bases fit TRBD1. The CDR3 totals 14 residues. The ends lost 2 bases at V and 11 bases at J; junction bases unmatched: 6. The germline V gene has CDR1 SNHLY and CDR2 FYNNEI.

The chain recombines TRBV7-9 with TRBJ2-6, with a tentative D call TRBD2 (5 bases). V lost 4 bases and J 3 bases, leaving 10 bases between the germline ends. Germline V CDR1 and CDR2: SEHNR, FQNEAQ (reference sequence). The CDR3 consists of 15 residues. DNA for the CDR3: TGTGCCAGCAGCTCCCCCCGGGATGGGGCCAACGTCCTGACTTTC. It translates to CASSSPRDGANVLTF.